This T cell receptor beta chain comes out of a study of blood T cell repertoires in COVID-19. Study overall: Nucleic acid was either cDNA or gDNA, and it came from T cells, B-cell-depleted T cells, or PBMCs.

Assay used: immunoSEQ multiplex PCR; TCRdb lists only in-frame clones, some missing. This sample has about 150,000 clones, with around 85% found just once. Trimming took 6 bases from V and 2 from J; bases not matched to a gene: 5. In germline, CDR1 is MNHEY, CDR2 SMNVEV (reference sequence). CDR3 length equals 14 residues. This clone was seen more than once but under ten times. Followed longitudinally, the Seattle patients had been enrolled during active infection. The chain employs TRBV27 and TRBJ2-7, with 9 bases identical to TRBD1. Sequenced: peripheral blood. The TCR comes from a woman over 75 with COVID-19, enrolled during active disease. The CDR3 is CASRNRGRAYEQYF. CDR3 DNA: TGTGCCAGCAGAAACAGGGGGCGAGCCTACGAGCAGTACTTC.